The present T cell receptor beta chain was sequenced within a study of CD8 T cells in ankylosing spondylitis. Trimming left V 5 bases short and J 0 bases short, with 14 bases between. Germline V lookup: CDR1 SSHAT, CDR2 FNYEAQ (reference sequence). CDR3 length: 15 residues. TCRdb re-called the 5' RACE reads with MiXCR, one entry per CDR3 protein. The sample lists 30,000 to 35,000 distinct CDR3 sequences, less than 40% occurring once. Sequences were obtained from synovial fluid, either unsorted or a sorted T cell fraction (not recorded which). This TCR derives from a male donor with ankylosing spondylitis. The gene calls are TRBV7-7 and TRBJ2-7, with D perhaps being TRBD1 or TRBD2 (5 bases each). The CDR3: CASSHTGPSSYEQYV. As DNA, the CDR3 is TGTGCCAGCAGCCACACGGGGCCCAGCTCCTACGAGCAGTACGTC.